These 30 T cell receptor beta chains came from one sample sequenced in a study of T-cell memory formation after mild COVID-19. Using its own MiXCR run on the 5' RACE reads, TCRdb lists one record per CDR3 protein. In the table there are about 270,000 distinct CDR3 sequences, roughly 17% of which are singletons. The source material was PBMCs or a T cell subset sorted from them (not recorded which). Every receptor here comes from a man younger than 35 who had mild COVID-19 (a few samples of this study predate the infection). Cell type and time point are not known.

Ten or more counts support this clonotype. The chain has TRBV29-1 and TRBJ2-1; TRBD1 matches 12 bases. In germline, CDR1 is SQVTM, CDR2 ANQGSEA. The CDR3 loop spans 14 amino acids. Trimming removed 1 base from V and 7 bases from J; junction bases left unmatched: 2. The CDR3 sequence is CSVEGDRGPNEQFF. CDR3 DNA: TGCAGCGTTGAAGGGGACAGGGGGCCGAATGAGCAGTTCTTC.

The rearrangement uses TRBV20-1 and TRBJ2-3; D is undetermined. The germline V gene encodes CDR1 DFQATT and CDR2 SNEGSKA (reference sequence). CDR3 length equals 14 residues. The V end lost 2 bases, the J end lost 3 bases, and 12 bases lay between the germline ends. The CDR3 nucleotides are TGCAGTGCTAGAATGGGCTCTCGAACAGATACGCAGTATTTT. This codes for CSARMGSRTDTQYF.

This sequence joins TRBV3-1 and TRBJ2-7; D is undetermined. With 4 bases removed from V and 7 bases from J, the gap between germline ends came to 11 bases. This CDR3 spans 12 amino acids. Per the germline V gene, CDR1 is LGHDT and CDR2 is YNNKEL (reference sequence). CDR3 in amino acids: CASSPQVGEQYF. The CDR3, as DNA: TGTGCCAGCAGCCCCCAGGTAGGGGAGCAGTACTTC.

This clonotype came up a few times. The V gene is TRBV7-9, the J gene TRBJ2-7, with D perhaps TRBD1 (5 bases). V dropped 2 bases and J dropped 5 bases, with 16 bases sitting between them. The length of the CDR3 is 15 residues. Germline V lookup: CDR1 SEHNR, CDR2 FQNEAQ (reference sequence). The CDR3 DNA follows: TGTGCCAGCAGCTTACCCCTGGCAGGGATCCACGAGCAGTACTTC. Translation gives CASSLPLAGIHEQYF.

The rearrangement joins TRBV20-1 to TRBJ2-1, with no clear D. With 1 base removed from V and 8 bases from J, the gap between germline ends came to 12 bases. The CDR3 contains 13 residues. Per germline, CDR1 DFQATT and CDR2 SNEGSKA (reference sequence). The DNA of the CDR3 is TGCAGTGCTAGAGTAGTGGGCCCGTATGAGCAGTTCTTC. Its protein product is CSARVVGPYEQFF.

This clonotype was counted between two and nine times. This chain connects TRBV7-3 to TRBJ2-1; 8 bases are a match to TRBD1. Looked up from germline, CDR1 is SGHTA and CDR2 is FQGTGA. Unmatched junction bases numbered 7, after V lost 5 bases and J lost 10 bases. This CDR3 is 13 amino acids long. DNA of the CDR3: TGTGCCAGCAGCCCAGACAGGGGATGGGAGCAGTTCTTC. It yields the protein CASSPDRGWEQFF.

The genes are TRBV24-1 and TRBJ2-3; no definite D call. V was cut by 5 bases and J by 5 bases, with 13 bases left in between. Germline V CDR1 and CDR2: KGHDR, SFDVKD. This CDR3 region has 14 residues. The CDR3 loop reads CATSGIRSGDTQYF. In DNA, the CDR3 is TGTGCCACCAGTGGTATCAGGTCGGGAGATACGCAGTATTTT.

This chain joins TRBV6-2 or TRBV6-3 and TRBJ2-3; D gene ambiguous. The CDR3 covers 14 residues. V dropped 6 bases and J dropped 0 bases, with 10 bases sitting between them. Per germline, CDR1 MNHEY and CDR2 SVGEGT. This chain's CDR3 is CASRPDVSTDTQYF. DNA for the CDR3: TGTGCCAGCAGGCCGGACGTCAGCACAGATACGCAGTATTTT.

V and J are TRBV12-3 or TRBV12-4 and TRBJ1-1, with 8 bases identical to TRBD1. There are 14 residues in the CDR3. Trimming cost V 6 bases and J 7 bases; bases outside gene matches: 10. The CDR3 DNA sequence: TGTGCCAGCAGCTGGACAGGGTCTGGCCTTGAAGCTTTCTTT. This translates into CASSWTGSGLEAFF.

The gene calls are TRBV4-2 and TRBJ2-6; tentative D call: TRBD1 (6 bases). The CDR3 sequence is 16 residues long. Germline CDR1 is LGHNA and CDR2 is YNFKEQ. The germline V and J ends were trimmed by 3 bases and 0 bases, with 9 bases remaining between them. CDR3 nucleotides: TGTGCCAGCAGCCAGACAGGAGACTCTGGGGCCAACGTCCTGACTTTC. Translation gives CASSQTGDSGANVLTF.

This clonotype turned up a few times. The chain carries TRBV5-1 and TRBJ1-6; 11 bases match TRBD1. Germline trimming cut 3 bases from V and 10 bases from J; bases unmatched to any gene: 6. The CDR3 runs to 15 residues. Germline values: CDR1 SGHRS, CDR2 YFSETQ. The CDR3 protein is CASSWGQGVESPLHF. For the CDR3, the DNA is TGCGCCAGCAGCTGGGGACAGGGGGTGGAATCACCCCTCCACTTT.

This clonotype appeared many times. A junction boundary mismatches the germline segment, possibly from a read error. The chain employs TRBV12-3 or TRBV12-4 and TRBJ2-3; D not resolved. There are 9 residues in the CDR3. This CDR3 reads CASTDTQYF. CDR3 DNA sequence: TGTGCGAGCACAGATACGCAGTATTTT.

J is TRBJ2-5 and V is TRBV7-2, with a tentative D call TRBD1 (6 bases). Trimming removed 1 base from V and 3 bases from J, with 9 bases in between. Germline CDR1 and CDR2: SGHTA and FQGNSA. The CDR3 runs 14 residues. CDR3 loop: CASSLVTGKETQYF. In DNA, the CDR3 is TGTGCCAGCAGCTTAGTCACAGGGAAAGAGACCCAGTACTTC.

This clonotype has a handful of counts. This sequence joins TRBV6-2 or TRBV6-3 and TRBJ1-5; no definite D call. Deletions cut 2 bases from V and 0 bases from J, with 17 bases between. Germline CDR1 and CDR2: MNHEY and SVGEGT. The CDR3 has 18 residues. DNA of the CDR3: TGTGCCAGCAGTTACCGGTCTCCCAGACTGCGTAGCAATCAGCCCCAGCATTTT. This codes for CASSYRSPRLRSNQPQHF.

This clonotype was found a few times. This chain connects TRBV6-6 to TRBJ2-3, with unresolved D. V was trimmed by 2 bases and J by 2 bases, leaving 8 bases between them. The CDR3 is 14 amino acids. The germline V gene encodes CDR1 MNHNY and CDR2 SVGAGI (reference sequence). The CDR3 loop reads CASSYDLFTDTQYF. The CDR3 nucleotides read TGTGCCAGCAGTTACGATCTTTTCACAGATACGCAGTATTTT.

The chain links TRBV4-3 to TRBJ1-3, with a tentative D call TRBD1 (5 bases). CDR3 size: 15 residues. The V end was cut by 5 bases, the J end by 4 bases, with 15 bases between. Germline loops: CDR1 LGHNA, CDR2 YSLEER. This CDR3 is CASSSGGAGGNTIYF. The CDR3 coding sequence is TGCGCCAGCAGCTCCGGGGGTGCCGGAGGAAACACCATATATTTT.

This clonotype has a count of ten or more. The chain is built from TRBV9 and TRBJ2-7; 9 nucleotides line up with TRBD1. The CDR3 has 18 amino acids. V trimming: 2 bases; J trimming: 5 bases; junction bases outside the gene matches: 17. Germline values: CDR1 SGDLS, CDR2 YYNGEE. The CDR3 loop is CASSVGPGTGFESHEQYF. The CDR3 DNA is TGTGCCAGCAGCGTGGGGCCCGGGACAGGGTTCGAATCCCACGAGCAGTACTTC.

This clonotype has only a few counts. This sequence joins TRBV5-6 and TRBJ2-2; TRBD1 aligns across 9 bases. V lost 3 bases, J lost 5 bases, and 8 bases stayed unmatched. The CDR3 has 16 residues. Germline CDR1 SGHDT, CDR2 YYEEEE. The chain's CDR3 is CASSSRDRVVTGELFF. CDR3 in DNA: TGTGCCAGCAGCTCCCGGGACAGGGTTGTTACCGGGGAGCTGTTTTTT. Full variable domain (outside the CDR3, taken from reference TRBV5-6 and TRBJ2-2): DAGVTQSPTHLIKTRGQQVTLRCSPKSGHDTVSWYQQALGQGPQFIFQYYEEEERQRGNFPDRFSGHQFPNYSSELNVNALLLGDSALYLCASSSRDRVVTGELFFGEGSRLTVL.

The CDR3 bases are TGTGCCAGCAGCTTTGGCGGGGCCCTGAACACCGGGGAGCTGTTTTTT. The encoded protein is CASSFGGALNTGELFF. The chain is built from TRBV11-1 and TRBJ2-2; D might be TRBD2 (6 bases). Per the germline V gene, CDR1 is SGHAT and CDR2 is FQDESV (reference sequence). This CDR3 region has 16 residues. The V and J ends lost 3 bases and 1 base respectively, with 12 bases between them.

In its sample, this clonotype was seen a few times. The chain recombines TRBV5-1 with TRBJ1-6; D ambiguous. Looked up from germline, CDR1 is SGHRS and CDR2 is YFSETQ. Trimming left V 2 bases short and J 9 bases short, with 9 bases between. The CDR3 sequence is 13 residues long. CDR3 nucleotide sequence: TGCGCCAGCAGCTTCAAGGAGCGTTCACCCCTCCACTTT. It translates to CASSFKERSPLHF.

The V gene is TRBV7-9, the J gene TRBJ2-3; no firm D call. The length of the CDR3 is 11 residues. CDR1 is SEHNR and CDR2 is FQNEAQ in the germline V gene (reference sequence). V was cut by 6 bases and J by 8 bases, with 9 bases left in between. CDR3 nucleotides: TGTGCCAGCAGTCTAACCGGTACGCAGTATTTT. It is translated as CASSLTGTQYF.

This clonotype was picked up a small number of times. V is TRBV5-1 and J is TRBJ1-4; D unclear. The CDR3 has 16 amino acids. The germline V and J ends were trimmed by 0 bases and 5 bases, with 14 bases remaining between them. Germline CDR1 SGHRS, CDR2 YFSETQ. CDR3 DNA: TGCGCCAGCAGCTTGGGGGCGACGACGAGCAATGAAAAACTGTTTTTT. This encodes CASSLGATTSNEKLFF. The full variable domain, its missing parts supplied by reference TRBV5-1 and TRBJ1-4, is KAGVTQTPRYLIKTRGQQVTLSCSPISGHRSVSWYQQTPGQGLQFLFEYFSETQRNKGNFPGRFSGRQFSNSRSEMNVSTLELGDSALYLCASSLGATTSNEKLFFGSGTQLSVL.

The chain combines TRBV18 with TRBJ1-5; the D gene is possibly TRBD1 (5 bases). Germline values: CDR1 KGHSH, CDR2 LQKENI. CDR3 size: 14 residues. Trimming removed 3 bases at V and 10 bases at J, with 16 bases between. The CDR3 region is CASSPDTARDPQHF. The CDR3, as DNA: TGTGCCAGCTCACCGGACACGGCCAGGGATCCCCAGCATTTT.

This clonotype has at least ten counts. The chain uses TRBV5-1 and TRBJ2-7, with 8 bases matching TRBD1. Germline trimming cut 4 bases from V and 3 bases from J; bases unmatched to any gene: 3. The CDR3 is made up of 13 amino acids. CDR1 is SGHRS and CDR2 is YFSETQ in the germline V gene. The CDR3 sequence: CASSLTGVYEQYV. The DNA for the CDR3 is TGCGCCAGCAGCCTGACAGGGGTCTACGAGCAGTACGTC.

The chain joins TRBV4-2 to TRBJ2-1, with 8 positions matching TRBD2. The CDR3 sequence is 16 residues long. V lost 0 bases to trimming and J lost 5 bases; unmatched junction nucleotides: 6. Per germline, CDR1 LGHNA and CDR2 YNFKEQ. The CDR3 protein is CASSQDVAGSNNEQFF. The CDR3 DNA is TGTGCCAGCAGCCAAGATGTAGCGGGGTCCAACAATGAGCAGTTCTTC.

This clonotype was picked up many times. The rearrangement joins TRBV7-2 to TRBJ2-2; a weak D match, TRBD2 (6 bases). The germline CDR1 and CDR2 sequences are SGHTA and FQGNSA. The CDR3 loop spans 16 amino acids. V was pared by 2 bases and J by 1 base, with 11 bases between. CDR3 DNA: TGTGCCAGCAGCTTACAGTCCGGGGGGAACACCGGGGAGCTGTTTTTT. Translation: CASSLQSGGNTGELFF.

The CDR3 DNA reads TGTGCCAGCAGTTCGACAGGGGATAGCAATCAGCCCCAGCATTTT. Protein sequence: CASSSTGDSNQPQHF. J is TRBJ1-5 and V is TRBV28; 8 nucleotides agree with TRBD1. V lost 4 bases to trimming and J lost 0 bases; unmatched junction nucleotides: 2. Germline assignment: CDR1 MDHEN and CDR2 SYDVKM. CDR3 length equals 15 residues.

This CDR3 is CASSLGHGYEQYV. The CDR3 region has the DNA TGTGCCAGCAGCTTAGGGCACGGTTACGAGCAGTACGTC. This rearrangement joins TRBV11-2 to TRBJ2-7; no clear D gene. Deletions cut 1 base from V and 4 bases from J, with 8 bases between. Germline values: CDR1 SGHAT, CDR2 FQNNGV. This CDR3 has 13 residues.

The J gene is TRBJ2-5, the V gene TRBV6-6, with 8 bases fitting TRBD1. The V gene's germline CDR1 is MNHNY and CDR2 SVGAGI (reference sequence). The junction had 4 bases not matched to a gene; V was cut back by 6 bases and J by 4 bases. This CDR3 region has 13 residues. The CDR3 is CASSDQGAETQYF. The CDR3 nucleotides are TGTGCCAGCAGCGACCAGGGGGCAGAGACCCAGTACTTC.

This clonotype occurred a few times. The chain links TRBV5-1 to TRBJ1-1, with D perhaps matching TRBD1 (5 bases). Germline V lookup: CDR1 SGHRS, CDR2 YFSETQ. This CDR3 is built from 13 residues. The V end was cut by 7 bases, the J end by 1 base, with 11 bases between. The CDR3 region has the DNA TGCGCCAGCCGGGGCGGGACGAACACTGAAGCTTTCTTT. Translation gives CASRGGTNTEAFF.